The clone carrying this T cell receptor (beta chain) was picked up one time. This CDR3 spans 12 amino acids. Trimming took 5 bases from V and 7 from J, leaving 11 bases between them. From germline, CDR1 is SEHNR and CDR2 FQNEAQ (reference sequence). This record comes from a study of blood T cell repertoires in COVID-19. In the original workflow: For nucleated cells, counts were estimated from reference gene primer amplification. Assay: immunoSEQ multiplex PCR; the TCRdb copy retains only in-frame clones and omits some. The DNA gave D and trimming, while V, J and clone size come from that table. Here the sample spans some 350,000 clones, around 90% being singletons.

The sequenced sample consisted of PBMCs or T cells enriched from blood (not recorded which). The genes are TRBV7-9 and TRBJ1-1; D is uncertain. This TCR came from a man aged 25 to 45 who had recovered from COVID-19. The chain's CDR3 is CASSPLLVEAFF. Written as DNA, the CDR3 is TGTGCCAGCAGCCCCCTATTAGTTGAAGCTTTCTTT.